This TCR beta chain was obtained from a study of glioma-infiltrating T cells after dendritic cell vaccination. TCRdb keeps only in-frame clones here, not all; method: immunoSEQ multiplex PCR. The data contain 50,000 to 65,000 clones, 70% to 90% of them seen just once; the ten biggest clones take up just under 9%. About this clone itself: Its target is unknown.

The time point denotes: after dendritic cell vaccination, including at tumor progression/relapse. Patients had residual fresh-frozen tumor tissue and more than two years of survival data. This CDR3 comprises 17 residues. The ends lost 4 bases at V and 1 base at J; junction bases unmatched: 7. Germline V lookup: CDR1 SGHRS, CDR2 YFSETQ. Overall study findings and caveats: TCR clonality showed no direct relationship with survival.

V usage is TRBV5-1 and J usage is TRBJ2-1; 11 positions match TRBD2. This sequence originates from a human donor with glioblastoma. The sample in question was blood, obtained after dendritic cell vaccination. The CDR3 DNA reads TGCGCCAGCAGCCCCTGGACTAGCGGGCAGTCCTACAATGAGCAGTTCTTC. This translates into CASSPWTSGQSYNEQFF. The whole variable domain, remainder taken from reference TRBV5-1 and TRBJ2-1, is KAGVTQTPRYLIKTRGQQVTLSCSPISGHRSVSWYQQTPGQGLQFLFEYFSETQRNKGNFPGRFSGRQFSNSRSEMNVSTLELGDSALYLCASSPWTSGQSYNEQFFGPGTRLTVL.